The 23 T cell receptor beta chains below all came from one sample that was sequenced in a study of shared clonotypes between healthy human individuals. Libraries were prepared by immunoSEQ multiplex PCR; TCRdb keeps only in-frame clonotypes and omits some of them. The table records some 200,000 clones, around 63% of them present only once. The sample consisted of memory CD4+ T cells sorted from blood. The subset is: CD45RA-negative fraction. The receptor set was obtained from a man aged 30-40 years in good health.

V usage is TRBV7-2 and J usage is TRBJ2-3, with D uncertain. The CDR3 has 14 residues. Germline values: CDR1 SGHTA, CDR2 FQGNSA. The V gene lost 6 bases and the J gene lost 0 bases, with 10 bases spanning the gap. CDR3 sequence: CASRNRASTDTQYF. In nucleotides, the CDR3 is TGTGCCAGCAGAAATCGGGCTAGCACAGATACGCAGTATTTT.

The chain combines TRBV14 with TRBJ1-2, with D hard to call. The germline V gene has CDR1 SGHDN and CDR2 FVKESK. The CDR3 is 15 residues long. V lost 0 bases, J lost 1 base, and 9 bases lay in between. This chain's CDR3 is CASSQEGRLNYGYTF. In DNA, the CDR3 is TGTGCCAGCAGCCAAGAAGGACGGCTTAACTATGGCTACACCTTC.

The chain links TRBV28 to TRBJ2-1; TRBD2 agrees at 14 bases. Germline V gene data show CDR1 as MDHEN and CDR2 as SYDVKM. Losses at the gene ends were 6 bases for V and 5 bases for J; bases not matched to a gene: 9. This CDR3 comprises 17 residues. CDR3 protein: CASRPTLGLAGDNEQFF. CDR3 sequence (DNA): TGTGCCAGCAGACCTACCCTGGGACTAGCGGGAGACAATGAGCAGTTCTTC.

The chain uses TRBV9 and TRBJ2-6; tentatively, D is TRBD2 (5 bases). Trimming took 4 bases from V and 1 from J, leaving 12 bases between them. CDR1 SGDLS and CDR2 YYNGEE come from the germline V gene. The CDR3 is 16 amino acids. The CDR3 loop reads CASSQTLGSGANVLTF. The CDR3 DNA sequence: TGTGCCAGCAGCCAAACACTAGGGTCTGGGGCCAACGTCCTGACTTTC.

In nucleotides, the CDR3 is TGCGCCAGCAGTGAAGTGGTCGGCGGGCCGCTCTACGAGCAGTACTTC. Translated: CASSEVVGGPLYEQYF. The chain joins TRBV10-2 to TRBJ2-7; D is perhaps TRBD2 (5 bases). CDR1 and CDR2 (germline): WSHSY, SAAADI. The CDR3 has 16 residues. The V and J ends lost 3 bases and 3 bases respectively, with 18 bases between them.

This clone was seen just once. The chain is built from TRBV5-1 and TRBJ2-5; TRBD2 agrees at 8 bases. The CDR3 is made up of 16 amino acids. CDR1 and CDR2 from the germline V gene are SGHRS and YFSETQ. V was pared by 4 bases and J by 7 bases, with 15 bases of the junction left unmatched. CDR3 region: CASSPQAGAGAWTQYF. CDR3 coding DNA: TGCGCCAGCAGCCCCCAAGCGGGGGCCGGGGCGTGGACCCAGTACTTC.

The genes are TRBV6-1 and TRBJ2-3; no firm D call. Trimming took off 6 bases at V and 2 bases at J, with 12 bases between the two ends. The CDR3 length is 14 residues. CDR1 and CDR2 (germline): MNHNS, SASEGT. In nucleotides, the CDR3 is TGTGCCAGCAGGGCCTCCGGTAACACAGATACGCAGTATTTT. Protein sequence: CASRASGNTDTQYF.

This chain links TRBV2 with TRBJ2-5; possibly TRBD2 for D (5 bases). The CDR3 contains 11 residues. The V gene's germline CDR1 is SNHLY and CDR2 FYNNEI. The germline V and J ends were trimmed by 10 bases and 4 bases, with 10 bases remaining between them. The chain's CDR3 is CAIGGPETQYF. The CDR3 nucleotides are TGTGCCATCGGAGGCCCAGAGACCCAGTACTTC. Full variable domain (rest looked up from reference TRBV2 and TRBJ2-5): EPEVTQTPSHQVTQMGQEVILRCVPISNHLYFYWYRQILGQKVEFLVSFYNNEISEKSEIFDDQFSVERPDGSNFTLKIRSTKLEDSAMYFCAIGGPETQYFGPGTRLLVL.

V is TRBV5-1 and J is TRBJ2-5, with TRBD2 identical over 11 bases. CDR3 length: 14 amino acids. Looked up from germline, CDR1 is SGHRS and CDR2 is YFSETQ. V dropped 4 bases and J dropped 9; count of bases not matched to a gene: 8. The CDR3 DNA reads TGCGCCAGCAGCCCAACTAGCGGGAGCCCCTCCCAGTACTTC. Residues: CASSPTSGSPSQYF.

V and J are TRBV7-9 and TRBJ2-2; 7 nucleotides line up with TRBD1. V lost 5 bases, J lost 2 bases, and 11 bases stayed unmatched. The CDR3 is made up of 17 amino acids. CDR1 is SEHNR and CDR2 is FQNEAQ in the germline V gene (reference sequence). The CDR3 sequence is CASSPSPGTDNTGELFF. The DNA for the CDR3 is TGTGCCAGCAGCCCCTCCCCCGGGACAGACAACACCGGGGAGCTGTTTTTT.

This chain links TRBV7-8 with TRBJ2-5, with 13 bases matching TRBD2. The trim removed 4 bases at V and 3 bases at J, leaving 5 bases unmatched. The CDR3 covers 16 residues. Germline assignment: CDR1 SGHVS and CDR2 FQNEAQ. The CDR3 is CASSSRGTSGKETQYF. The CDR3 DNA is TGTGCCAGCAGCTCCCGAGGGACTAGCGGGAAAGAGACCCAGTACTTC.

The V call is TRBV11-2, the J call TRBJ2-3; tentatively, D is TRBD1 (5 bases). This CDR3 spans 13 amino acids. Germline V lookup: CDR1 SGHAT, CDR2 FQNNGV. Trimming removed 6 bases at V and 5 bases at J, with 12 bases between. CDR3 sequence (DNA): TGTGCCAGCAGTCAGGGATTTGTAGATACGCAGTATTTT. It translates to CASSQGFVDTQYF.

This clone was observed a few times. This chain joins TRBV4-2 and TRBJ1-5; no definite D call. Germline-derived CDR1 and CDR2 are LGHNA and YNFKEQ. The CDR3 is made up of 16 amino acids. V was pared by 0 bases and J by 6 bases, with 15 bases between. The CDR3 DNA sequence: TGTGCCAGCAGCCAAGACGGGTGGGCAATCCGTCAGCCCCAGCATTTT. Translation gives CASSQDGWAIRQPQHF.

The gene calls are TRBV27 and TRBJ1-5, with D unresolved. Per germline, CDR1 MNHEY and CDR2 SMNVEV (reference sequence). CDR3 length: 18 amino acids. Between the trimmed V and J ends, which lost 2 bases and 3 bases, there was a span of 20 bases. The CDR3: CASSLGLLGRLFNQPQHF. In DNA form, the CDR3 reads TGTGCCAGCAGTTTAGGTTTACTGGGCAGATTATTCAATCAGCCCCAGCATTTT.

The CDR3 here is CASRSLNNEQFF. CDR3 DNA: TGTGCCAGTAGAAGTCTGAACAATGAGCAGTTCTTC. The rearrangement joins TRBV19 to TRBJ2-1; D is uncertain. Trimming cost V 6 bases and J 5 bases, with 8 bases left between them. Per germline, CDR1 LNHDA and CDR2 SQIVND (reference sequence). The CDR3 is made up of 12 amino acids.

This chain joins TRBV5-1 and TRBJ1-1; D might be TRBD1 (5 bases). V lost 5 bases, J lost 1 base, and 12 bases lay in between. The length of the CDR3 is 14 residues. Germline loops: CDR1 SGHRS, CDR2 YFSETQ. The CDR3, as DNA: TGCGCCAGCAGGCCTCAGGGTGGGAACACTGAAGCTTTCTTT. Amino acids: CASRPQGGNTEAFF. Looking up the rest from reference TRBV5-1 and TRBJ1-1 gives the full variable domain: KAGVTQTPRYLIKTRGQQVTLSCSPISGHRSVSWYQQTPGQGLQFLFEYFSETQRNKGNFPGRFSGRQFSNSRSEMNVSTLELGDSALYLCASRPQGGNTEAFFGQGTRLTVV.

This clone was detected many times. The genes are TRBV2 and TRBJ1-3, with D tentatively TRBD1 (5 bases). CDR1 and CDR2 from the germline V gene are SNHLY and FYNNEI. The CDR3 consists of 13 residues. Trimming took off 6 bases at V and 9 bases at J, with 15 bases between the two ends. The CDR3 DNA follows: TGTGCCAGCAGGAGGGACTCGCAGGGCACCATATATTTT. Its protein product is CASRRDSQGTIYF.

This clone was recorded a few times. V gene TRBV10-3 combines with J gene TRBJ1-1, with D possibly matching TRBD1 (6 bases). V was cut by 6 bases and J by 5 bases, with 19 bases left in between. CDR3 length equals 15 residues. From germline, CDR1 is ENHRY and CDR2 SYGVKD. CDR3 bases: TGTGCCATCAGGGAAGATCCCAGGGGTCGTACTGAAGCTTTCTTT. Its protein product is CAIREDPRGRTEAFF.

Only a few counts were recorded for this clone. This chain links TRBV25-1 with TRBJ1-1; D possibly corresponds to TRBD1 (6 bases). Germline V gene sequence: CDR1 MGHDK, CDR2 SYGVNS. The CDR3 runs 14 residues. Trimming removed 11 bases from V and 4 bases from J, with 20 bases in between. CDR3 nucleotides: TGTGCCTCTTCACAGGGAGGACGCGGCACTGAAGCTTTCTTT. Amino acids: CASSQGGRGTEAFF.

The chain employs TRBV28 and TRBJ1-2; D possibly corresponds to TRBD1 (6 bases). Trimming removed 2 bases from V and 2 bases from J, with 12 bases in between. CDR1 and CDR2 from the germline V gene are MDHEN and SYDVKM. CDR3 length: 15 residues. The CDR3: CASSLLDRKNYGYTF. CDR3 coding DNA: TGTGCCAGCAGTTTACTAGACAGGAAGAACTATGGCTACACCTTC.

The chain is built from TRBV7-8 and TRBJ2-7, with D possibly TRBD1 on 7 matching bases. This CDR3 contains 17 residues. Germline assignment: CDR1 SGHVS and CDR2 FQNEAQ. V was pared by 1 base and J by 0 bases, with 16 bases between. CDR3 in amino acids: CASSLGPAGGGSYEQYF. CDR3 DNA: TGTGCCAGCAGCTTAGGGCCGGCAGGGGGAGGCTCCTACGAGCAGTACTTC. Full variable domain (remainder filled in from reference TRBV7-8 and TRBJ2-7): GAGVSQSPRYKVAKRGQDVALRCDPISGHVSLFWYQQALGQGPEFLTYFQNEAQLDKSGLPSDRFFAERPEGSVSTLKIQRTQQEDSAVYLCASSLGPAGGGSYEQYFGPGTRLTVT.

This clone turned up a few times. The rearrangement joins TRBV16 to TRBJ1-5, with 11 bases fitting TRBD1. CDR1 and CDR2 from the germline V gene are KGHSY and FQNENV. With 5 bases clipped from V and 6 bases from J, the junction kept 3 bases outside the gene matches. CDR3 length: 14 amino acids. The CDR3 DNA sequence: TGTGCCAGCAGCGGGGACAGGGGGTCTCAGCCCCAGCATTTT. Amino acids: CASSGDRGSQPQHF. Filled out from reference TRBV16 and TRBJ1-5, the complete variable domain reads GEEVAQTPKHLVRGEGQKAKLYCAPIKGHSYVFWYQQVLKNEFKFLISFQNENVFDETGMPKERFSAKCLPNSPCSLEIQATKLEDSAVYFCASSGDRGSQPQHFGDGTRLSIL.

The chain carries TRBV9 and TRBJ2-1; the match to TRBD2 covers 13 bases. The CDR3 length is 14 residues. Germline V gives CDR1 SGDLS, CDR2 YYNGEE. The trim removed 4 bases at V and 8 bases at J, leaving 3 bases unmatched. In DNA form, the CDR3 reads TGTGCCAGCAGCAGGACTAGCGGGAGCGATGAGCAGTTCTTC. As protein: CASSRTSGSDEQFF.